These 26 T cell receptor beta chains share one sample of origin, sequenced in a study of radiation and T cells in renal cell carcinoma. Clones were sequenced by immunoSEQ multiplex PCR, and TCRdb holds only the in-frame ones, with some missing. Of around 80,000 clones in the sample, around 80% were seen once. Time point denoted: blood 2 weeks post-SBRT. The treatment denotes: 15 Gy SBRT to primary tumor, nephrectomy 4 weeks later. This sample comprised blood, obtained from a patient whose treatment included radiotherapy and nephrectomy. The receptors here all came from a man aged 60 to 75 with renal cell carcinoma.

The J gene is TRBJ2-7, the V gene TRBV6-1; D assignment may be TRBD1 or TRBD2 (6 bases each). Germline CDR1 reads MNHNS; CDR2 reads SASEGT. There are 14 residues in the CDR3. The V end lost 1 base, the J end lost 3 bases, and 10 bases lay between the germline ends. This CDR3 is CASSEGGGLYEQYF. The CDR3 region has the DNA TGTGCCAGCAGTGAAGGAGGGGGGCTCTACGAGCAGTACTTC.

The chain has TRBV5-1 and TRBJ2-2, with unresolved D. The CDR3 runs 14 residues. V lost 4 bases, J lost 4 bases, and 11 bases lay in between. Per germline, CDR1 SGHRS and CDR2 YFSETQ. CDR3 amino acids: CASSPDAVTGELFF. CDR3 in DNA: TGCGCCAGCAGCCCGGACGCCGTCACCGGGGAGCTGTTTTTT.

The V and J genes are TRBV2 and TRBJ2-7; a weak D match, TRBD1 (6 bases). Germline loops: CDR1 SNHLY, CDR2 FYNNEI. V was clipped by 8 bases and J by 3 bases, with 17 bases between them. The CDR3 totals 14 residues. The CDR3, as DNA: TGTGCCAGCGTTTTGATGTGGGACATCTACGAGCAGTACTTC. This encodes CASVLMWDIYEQYF. Variable domain in full (rest from reference TRBV2 and TRBJ2-7): EPEVTQTPSHQVTQMGQEVILRCVPISNHLYFYWYRQILGQKVEFLVSFYNNEISEKSEIFDDQFSVERPDGSNFTLKIRSTKLEDSAMYFCASVLMWDIYEQYFGPGTRLTVT.

J is TRBJ2-1 and V is TRBV19; no clear D gene. This CDR3 has 14 amino acids. The V end was cut by 3 bases, the J end by 5 bases, with 11 bases between. CDR1 is LNHDA, CDR2 SQIVND, per germline (reference sequence). Here the CDR3 reads CASSISGQNNEQFF. For the CDR3, the DNA is TGTGCCAGTAGTATTAGTGGGCAGAACAATGAGCAGTTCTTC.

J is TRBJ2-7 and V is TRBV19; D remains unclear. The ends were cut back, 0 bases at V and 3 bases at J, with 12 bases in the middle. Germline values: CDR1 LNHDA, CDR2 SQIVND (reference sequence). This CDR3 has 15 residues. CDR3 in amino acids: CASSIDRTTHYEQYF. Written as DNA, the CDR3 is TGTGCCAGTAGTATAGATCGAACAACTCACTACGAGCAGTACTTC. The entire variable domain, with the rest obtained from reference TRBV19 and TRBJ2-7, is as follows: DGGITQSPKYLFRKEGQNVTLSCEQNLNHDAMYWYRQDPGQGLRLIYYSQIVNDFQKGDIAEGYSVSREKKESFPLTVTSAQKNPTAFYLCASSIDRTTHYEQYFGPGTRLTVT.

This clone came up once. The J gene is TRBJ1-3, the V gene TRBV5-4; D is unresolved. This CDR3 contains 14 residues. Trimming left V 1 base short and J 4 bases short, with 9 bases between. Germline-derived CDR1 and CDR2 are SGHNT and YYREEE (reference sequence). CDR3 sequence reads: CASSLPGGGNTIYF. The CDR3 coding sequence is TGTGCCAGCAGCTTGCCAGGAGGGGGAAACACCATATATTTT.

This chain joins TRBV7-8 and TRBJ1-4; 8 positions match TRBD1. Germline V gene lookup returns CDR1 SGHVS and CDR2 FQNEAQ. The trim removed 1 base at V and 13 bases at J, leaving 17 bases unmatched. CDR3 size: 17 residues. Here the CDR3 DNA reads TGTGCCAGCAGCTTAGTCCCGGGACAGGACGACAGACTAGGACTGTTTTTT. It translates to CASSLVPGQDDRLGLFF.

The rearrangement joins TRBV7-2 to TRBJ2-7; TRBD2 aligns across 10 bases. This CDR3 contains 15 residues. With V trimmed by 4 bases and J by 4 bases, 7 bases remained unmatched. Germline assignment: CDR1 SGHTA and CDR2 FQGNSA. The CDR3 DNA sequence: TGTGCCAGCAGCTCCTCTAGCGGGAGAATATACGAGCAGTACTTC. It is translated as CASSSSSGRIYEQYF. Supplemented by reference TRBV7-2 and TRBJ2-7, the full variable domain reads GAGVSQSPSNKVTEKGKDVELRCDPISGHTALYWYRQSLGQGLEFLIYFQGNSAPDKSGLPSDRFSAERTGGSVSTLTIQRTQQEDSAVYLCASSSSSGRIYEQYFGPGTRLTVT.

The rearrangement uses TRBV18 and TRBJ2-1; 13 nucleotides agree with TRBD2. The V and J ends lost 5 bases and 8 bases, in that order; junction bases with no gene match: 6. CDR3 length: 15 residues. Per the germline V gene, CDR1 is KGHSH and CDR2 is LQKENI. Here the CDR3 reads CASSSGLAGAHEQFF. Written as DNA, the CDR3 is TGTGCCAGCTCATCTGGACTAGCGGGAGCCCATGAGCAGTTCTTC.

The chain employs TRBV6-1 and TRBJ1-4, with D perhaps TRBD1 (5 bases). V lost 3 bases, J lost 6 bases, and 14 bases lay in between. From germline, CDR1 is MNHNS and CDR2 SASEGT. The CDR3 is made up of 15 amino acids. CDR3 sequence reads: CASSDPQGRYEKLFF. CDR3 DNA sequence: TGTGCCAGCAGTGACCCGCAGGGCCGATATGAAAAACTGTTTTTT.

The chain is built from TRBV14 and TRBJ2-3; a possible D gene is TRBD2 (6 bases). Germline V lookup: CDR1 SGHDN, CDR2 FVKESK. The V and J ends lost 2 bases and 4 bases respectively, with 19 bases between them. There are 17 residues in the CDR3. CDR3 nucleotides: TGTGCCAGCAGCCAACGAACCGGGACCCCGGGGGCAGATACGCAGTATTTT. Protein product: CASSQRTGTPGADTQYF.

V and J are TRBV6-1 and TRBJ2-1, with 13 nucleotides matching TRBD2. From germline, CDR1 is MNHNS and CDR2 SASEGT. J gave up 9 bases and V 6 bases, and 2 bases lay outside the gene matches. The CDR3 extends over 13 amino acids. The CDR3 sequence: CASRTSGRGEQFF. The CDR3 nucleotides are TGTGCCAGCAGAACTAGCGGGAGGGGTGAGCAGTTCTTC.

This clone turned up a few times. The chain couples TRBV30 to TRBJ1-5; D perhaps matches TRBD1 (6 bases). Germline lookup yields CDR1 GTSNPN and CDR2 SVGIG (reference sequence). Trimming left V 3 bases short and J 5 bases short, with 11 bases between. This CDR3 comprises 13 residues. DNA for the CDR3: TGTGCCTGGAGCAGACAGGAAGATCAGCCCCAGCATTTT. Its translation is CAWSRQEDQPQHF.

This chain uses TRBV19 with TRBJ1-5, with D possibly TRBD1 on 5 matching bases. The V end lost 5 bases, the J end lost 9 bases, and 20 bases lay between the germline ends. CDR1 LNHDA and CDR2 SQIVND come from the germline V gene (reference sequence). The CDR3 runs to 15 residues. The CDR3 loop is CASSPRQFREGPQHF. The CDR3, as DNA: TGTGCCAGTAGTCCGCGACAGTTCCGGGAGGGGCCCCAGCATTTT.

The chain has TRBV2 and TRBJ1-6, with D perhaps TRBD1 (6 bases). The CDR3 has 17 amino acids. V was trimmed by 2 bases and J by 4 bases, leaving 15 bases between them. Per the germline V gene, CDR1 is SNHLY and CDR2 is FYNNEI. This CDR3 reads CASSESGGAAYNSPLHF. The CDR3 coding sequence is TGTGCCAGCAGTGAATCCGGGGGGGCCGCATATAATTCACCCCTCCACTTT.

CDR3 in amino acids: CSVRTGANYGYTF. The CDR3 region has the DNA TGCAGCGTGAGGACAGGGGCTAACTATGGCTACACCTTC. The chain is built from TRBV29-1 and TRBJ1-2; 9 positions match TRBD1. Germline loops: CDR1 SQVTM, CDR2 ANQGSEA. The CDR3 length is 13 residues. Trimming removed 6 bases from V and 0 bases from J; junction bases left unmatched: 2.

This chain joins TRBV5-4 and TRBJ2-7; 7 nucleotides match TRBD2. Germline assignment: CDR1 SGHNT and CDR2 YYREEE (reference sequence). The CDR3 is 14 residues long. V lost 2 bases and J lost 5; bases outside the gene matches: 7. The CDR3 nucleotides read TGTGCCAGCAGCTTATGGGGGGGAATCGACGAGCAGTACTTC. As protein: CASSLWGGIDEQYF.

The chain uses TRBV19 and TRBJ2-1; no firm D call. Germline V gene data show CDR1 as LNHDA and CDR2 as SQIVND (reference sequence). Trimming removed 3 bases from V and 5 bases from J, with 14 bases in between. The CDR3 is 15 residues long. CDR3 sequence: CASSIRFYPNNEQFF. DNA of the CDR3: TGTGCCAGTAGTATCCGGTTTTATCCCAACAATGAGCAGTTCTTC.

The chain has TRBV2 and TRBJ2-7; maybe TRBD1 (5 bases). V shed 6 bases and J shed 0 bases, with 12 bases lying between them. The CDR3 length is 14 residues. Germline CDR1 is SNHLY and CDR2 is FYNNEI. This chain's CDR3 is CASSGDRFSYEQYF. CDR3 nucleotides: TGTGCCAGCAGCGGTGACAGATTCTCCTACGAGCAGTACTTC.

V gene TRBV25-1 combines with J gene TRBJ1-1; TRBD1 aligns across 10 bases. Germline CDR1 MGHDK, CDR2 SYGVNS. The CDR3 sequence is 14 residues long. V lost 4 bases to trimming and J lost 6 bases; unmatched junction nucleotides: 5. CDR3 protein: CASSARQGAAEAFF. The DNA of the CDR3 is TGTGCCAGCAGTGCCAGACAGGGGGCGGCTGAAGCTTTCTTT. Drawing the rest from reference TRBV25-1 and TRBJ1-1, the complete variable domain is EADIYQTPRYLVIGTGKKITLECSQTMGHDKMYWYQQDPGMELHLIHYSYGVNSTEKGDLSSESTVSRIRTEHFPLTLESARPSHTSQYLCASSARQGAAEAFFGQGTRLTVV.

This clone was observed once. CDR3: CASSISSGRAAYEQYF. The DNA for the CDR3 is TGTGCCAGTAGTATATCTAGCGGGAGGGCGGCCTACGAGCAGTACTTC. V usage is TRBV19 and J usage is TRBJ2-7; 12 nucleotides line up with TRBD2. The trim removed 2 bases at V and 2 bases at J, leaving 4 bases unmatched. CDR1 LNHDA and CDR2 SQIVND come from the germline V gene (reference sequence). This CDR3 has 16 amino acids.

The chain employs TRBV7-8 and TRBJ2-7, with a possible D match to TRBD2 (5 bases). This CDR3 has 15 residues. Germline-derived CDR1 and CDR2 are SGHVS and FQNEAQ. Trimming shortened V by 5 bases and J by 6 bases, and 20 bases separated the two germline ends. The CDR3 DNA is TGTGCCAGCAGCGAGGGCCCGACCACCTATAGCGAGCAGTACTTC. This translates into CASSEGPTTYSEQYF.

The CDR3 spells CASSMSRRGRNQSPTDEQFF. In DNA, the CDR3 is TGTGCCAGTAGTATGTCCCGCCGGGGACGGAACCAGAGTCCTACGGATGAGCAGTTCTTC. The J gene is TRBJ2-1, the V gene TRBV19; perhaps D is TRBD1 or TRBD2 (5 bases each). From germline, CDR1 is LNHDA and CDR2 SQIVND (reference sequence). The CDR3 sequence is 20 residues long. V lost 3 bases, J lost 8 bases, and 32 bases lay in between.

This rearrangement joins TRBV10-3 to TRBJ1-6, with 8 nucleotides matching TRBD1. The CDR3 is made up of 14 amino acids. Per germline, CDR1 ENHRY and CDR2 SYGVKD. After removal of 8 bases from V and 6 bases from J, the junction contained 6 bases not matched to a gene. In DNA, the CDR3 is TGTGCCATCCAGCGGGACAGGAGTAATTCACCCCTCCACTTT. Encoded protein: CAIQRDRSNSPLHF.

V is TRBV27 and J is TRBJ1-1; no clear D gene. Germline-derived CDR1 and CDR2 are MNHEY and SMNVEV (reference sequence). V dropped 5 bases and J dropped 0 bases, with 10 bases sitting between them. The CDR3 totals 14 residues. CDR3 sequence: CASSRAYMNTEAFF. For the CDR3, the DNA is TGTGCCAGCAGTAGGGCGTACATGAACACTGAAGCTTTCTTT.

The V call is TRBV5-4, the J call TRBJ2-7, with 7 nucleotides matching TRBD2. J was trimmed by 0 bases and V by 3 bases; bases with no gene match: 6. Germline lookup yields CDR1 SGHNT and CDR2 YYREEE (reference sequence). CDR3 length: 15 amino acids. The CDR3 sequence is CASSSSGMSSYEQYF. DNA of the CDR3: TGTGCCAGCAGCTCCAGCGGGATGAGCTCCTACGAGCAGTACTTC.